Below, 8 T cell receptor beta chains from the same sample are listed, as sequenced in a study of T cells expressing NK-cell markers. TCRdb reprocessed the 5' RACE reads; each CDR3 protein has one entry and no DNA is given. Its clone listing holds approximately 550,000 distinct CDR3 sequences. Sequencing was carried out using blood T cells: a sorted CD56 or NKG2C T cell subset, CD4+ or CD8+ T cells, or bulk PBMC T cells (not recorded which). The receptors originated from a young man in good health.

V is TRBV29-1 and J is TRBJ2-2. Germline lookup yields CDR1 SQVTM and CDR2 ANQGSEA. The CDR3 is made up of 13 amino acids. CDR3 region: CSVEAENTGELFF.

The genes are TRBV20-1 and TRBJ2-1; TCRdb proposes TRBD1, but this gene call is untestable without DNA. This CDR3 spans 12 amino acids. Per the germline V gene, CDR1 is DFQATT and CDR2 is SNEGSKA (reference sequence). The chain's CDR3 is CSAVGGYNEQFF.

CDR3 protein: CASSLTTTPGVRNSSYEQYF. This rearrangement joins TRBV12-3 or TRBV12-4 to TRBJ2-7; TCRdb returns TRBD1, unconfirmable since there is no DNA. This CDR3 comprises 20 residues.

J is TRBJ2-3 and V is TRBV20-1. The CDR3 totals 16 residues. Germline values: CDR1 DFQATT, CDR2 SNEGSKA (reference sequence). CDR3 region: CSASLAPRLNTDTQYF.

The CDR3 loop reads CASTAGTGVYF. The V and J genes are TRBV10-2 and TRBJ2-3; TCRdb calls TRBD2, which cannot be checked without DNA. Germline-derived CDR1 and CDR2 are WSHSY and SAAADI. The CDR3 length is 11 residues.

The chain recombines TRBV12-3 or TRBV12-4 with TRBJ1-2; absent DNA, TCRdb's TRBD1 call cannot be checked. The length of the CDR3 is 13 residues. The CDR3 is CASRPPGAGGYTF.

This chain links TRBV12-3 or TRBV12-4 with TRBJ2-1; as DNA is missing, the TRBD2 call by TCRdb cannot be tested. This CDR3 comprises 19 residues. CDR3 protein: CASSSRGILSGSMYNEQFF.

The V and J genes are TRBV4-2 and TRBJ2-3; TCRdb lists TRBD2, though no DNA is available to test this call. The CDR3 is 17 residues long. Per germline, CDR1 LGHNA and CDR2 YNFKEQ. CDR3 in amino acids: CASSQEGTSGPPDTQYF.